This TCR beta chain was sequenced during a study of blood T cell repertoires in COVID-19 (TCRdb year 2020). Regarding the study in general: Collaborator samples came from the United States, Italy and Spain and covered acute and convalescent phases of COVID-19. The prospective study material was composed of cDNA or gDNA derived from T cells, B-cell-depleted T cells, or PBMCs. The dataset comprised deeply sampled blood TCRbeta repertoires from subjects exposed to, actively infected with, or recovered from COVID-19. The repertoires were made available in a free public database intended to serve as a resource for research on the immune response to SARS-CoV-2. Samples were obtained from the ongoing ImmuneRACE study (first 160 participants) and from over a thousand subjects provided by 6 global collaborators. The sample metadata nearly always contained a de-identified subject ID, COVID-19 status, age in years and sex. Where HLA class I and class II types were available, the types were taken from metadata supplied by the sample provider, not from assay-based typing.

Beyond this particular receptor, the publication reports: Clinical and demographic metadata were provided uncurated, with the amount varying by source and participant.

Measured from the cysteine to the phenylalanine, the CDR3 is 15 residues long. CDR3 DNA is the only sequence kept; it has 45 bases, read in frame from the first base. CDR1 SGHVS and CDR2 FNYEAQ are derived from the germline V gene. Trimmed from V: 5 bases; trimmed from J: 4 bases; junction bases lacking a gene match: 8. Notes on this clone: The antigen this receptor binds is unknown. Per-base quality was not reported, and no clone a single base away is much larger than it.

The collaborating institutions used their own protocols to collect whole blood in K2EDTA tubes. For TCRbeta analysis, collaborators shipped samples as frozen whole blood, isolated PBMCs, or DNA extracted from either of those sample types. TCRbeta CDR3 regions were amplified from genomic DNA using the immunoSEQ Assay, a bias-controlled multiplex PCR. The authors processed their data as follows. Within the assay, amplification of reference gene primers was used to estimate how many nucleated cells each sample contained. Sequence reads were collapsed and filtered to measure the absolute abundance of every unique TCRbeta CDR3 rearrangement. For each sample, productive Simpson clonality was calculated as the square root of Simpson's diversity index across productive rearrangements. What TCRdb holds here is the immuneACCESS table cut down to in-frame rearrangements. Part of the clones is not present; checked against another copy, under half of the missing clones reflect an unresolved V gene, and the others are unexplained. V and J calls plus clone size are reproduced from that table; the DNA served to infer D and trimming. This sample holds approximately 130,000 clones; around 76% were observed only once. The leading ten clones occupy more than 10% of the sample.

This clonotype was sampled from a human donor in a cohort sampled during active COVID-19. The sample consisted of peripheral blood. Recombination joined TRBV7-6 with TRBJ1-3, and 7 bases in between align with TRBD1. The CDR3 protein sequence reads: CASSPTTGTGNTIYF. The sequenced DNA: TGTGCCAGCAGCCCTACGACAGGGACGGGAAACACCATATATTTT.